The 6 T cell receptor beta chains given below trace back to one sample, sequenced in a study of cytomegalovirus exposure and HLA in healthy donors. It was with 60 Vbeta and 13 Jbeta primers that the PCR ran. Libraries were prepared by immunoSEQ multiplex PCR; TCRdb keeps only in-frame clonotypes and omits some of them. The repertoire has roughly 99,000 clones, roughly three quarters of them found once; the top ten carry around 3.5%. Sequencing was carried out using PBMCs. These receptors all come from a male donor in good health and CMV-seropositive.

This clone was detected only a few times. V is TRBV4-2 and J is TRBJ2-1; unclear D gene. The germline gives CDR1 LGHNA, CDR2 YNFKEQ. Trimming stripped 1 base from V and 4 bases from J, with 5 bases between. The CDR3 has 13 amino acids. CDR3 nucleotides: TGTGCCAGCAGCCAAGGCGGATACAATGAGCAGTTCTTC. Amino acids: CASSQGGYNEQFF.

In nucleotides, the CDR3 is TGTGCCACCAGCAGAGAGAGTGGGAACACTGAAGCTTTCTTT. Protein sequence: CATSRESGNTEAFF. V is TRBV15 and J is TRBJ1-1, with D uncertain. Germline CDR1 LNHNV, CDR2 YYDKDF (reference sequence). This CDR3 spans 14 amino acids. The V gene lost 0 bases and the J gene lost 1 base, with 6 bases spanning the gap.

The CDR3 loop reads CASSSPQQGSRDTQYF. The CDR3 DNA sequence: TGTGCCAGCAGCTCCCCCCAACAGGGAAGTAGGGATACGCAGTATTTT. The V call is TRBV28, the J call TRBJ2-3; maybe TRBD1 (6 bases). The CDR3 spans 16 residues. Germline CDR1 MDHEN, CDR2 SYDVKM. V was pared by 6 bases and J by 6 bases, with 22 bases between.

This clone appeared a few times. CDR3 in DNA: TGTGCCAGCAGCTTAGATCGACAGCCCAATCAGCCCCAGCATTTT. This sequence encodes CASSLDRQPNQPQHF. The chain employs TRBV11-2 and TRBJ1-5; a possible D gene is TRBD1 (5 bases). The CDR3 contains 15 residues. Trimming removed 0 bases from V and 3 bases from J, with 9 bases in between. CDR1 SGHAT and CDR2 FQNNGV come from the germline V gene.

As regards this clone: Other nucleotide sequences from this sample produce the same CDR3. The rearrangement links TRBV5-1 to TRBJ2-5; 7 nucleotides match TRBD1. Unmatched junction bases numbered 3, after V lost 4 bases and J lost 3 bases. This CDR3 region has 13 residues. Germline lookup yields CDR1 SGHRS and CDR2 YFSETQ. The CDR3 nucleotides read TGCGCCAGCAGCCGGGACAGAGAAGAGACCCAGTACTTC. Its translation: CASSRDREETQYF.

This chain connects TRBV5-4 to TRBJ2-7; TRBD1 agrees at 9 bases. Per the germline V gene, CDR1 is SGHNT and CDR2 is YYREEE (reference sequence). V lost 4 bases and J lost 5; bases outside the gene matches: 7. CDR3 length: 14 amino acids. The DNA for the CDR3 is TGTGCCAGCAGCCGGGGACAGGGTACGGACGAGCAGTACTTC. Protein sequence: CASSRGQGTDEQYF. Combining the CDR3 with reference TRBV5-4 and TRBJ2-7 gives the whole variable domain ETGVTQSPTHLIKTRGQQVTLRCSSQSGHNTVSWYQQALGQGPQFIFQYYREEENGRGNFPPRFSGLQFPNYSSELNVNALELDDSALYLCASSRGQGTDEQYFGPGTRLTVT.